The 20 T cell receptor beta chains below all came from one sample that was sequenced in a study of T-cell reconstitution after alpha-beta-depleted transplantation in children. TCRbeta library preparation incorporated unique molecular identifiers. TCRdb re-analysed the PCR reads in MiXCR, keeping a single row per CDR3 protein. The sample records around 370,000 distinct CDR3 sequences, about 16% being singletons. The sequences come from PBMCs, mostly from graft donor cells, collected 360 days after TCRalphabeta/CD19-depleted stem cell transplant. These receptors came from a male patient under 10 years old who had a stem cell transplant for acute lymphoblastic leukemia, so the T cells may come from the graft donor.

The sample holds many counts of this clonotype. V and J are TRBV10-3 and TRBJ2-5; 12 bases match TRBD2. The J segment lost 4 bases and the V segment lost 6 bases, leaving 3 bases of the junction unmatched. There are 14 residues in the CDR3. Germline CDR1 is ENHRY and CDR2 is SYGVKD. The CDR3 loop reads CAISPGLAGETQYF. The CDR3 coding sequence is TGTGCCATCAGCCCGGGACTAGCGGGAGAGACCCAGTACTTC.

The table lists this clonotype with a few counts. This chain connects TRBV4-1 to TRBJ2-1, with a tentative D call TRBD1 (5 bases). The length of the CDR3 is 16 residues. V lost 2 bases and J lost 3, with 14 bases in between. The germline V gene encodes CDR1 MGHRA and CDR2 YSYEKL. In DNA form, the CDR3 reads TGCGCCAGCAGCCAACTTACAAAGGGGCTCTACAATGAGCAGTTCTTC. It encodes CASSQLTKGLYNEQFF.

This clonotype was counted at least ten times. The V and J genes are TRBV28 and TRBJ2-7; 8 bases line up with TRBD1. Trimming at V came to 6 bases and at J to 6 bases, leaving 4 bases not matched to a gene. The CDR3 has 12 amino acids. In germline, CDR1 is MDHEN, CDR2 SYDVKM. In DNA, the CDR3 is TGTGCCAGCAGCACCGGACAGGGCGAGCAGTACTTC. Residues: CASSTGQGEQYF.

CDR3 nucleotides: TGTGCCAGCAGTACAGGACTGAGAGGTTACGAGCAGTACTTC. Translation gives CASSTGLRGYEQYF. This chain links TRBV28 with TRBJ2-7, with D possibly called TRBD1 or TRBD2 (5 bases each). V was trimmed by 5 bases and J by 4 bases, leaving 15 bases between them. Per the germline V gene, CDR1 is MDHEN and CDR2 is SYDVKM. CDR3 length: 14 amino acids. Drawing the rest from reference TRBV28 and TRBJ2-7, the complete variable domain is DVKVTQSSRYLVKRTGEKVFLECVQDMDHENMFWYRQDPGLGLRLIYFSYDVKMKEKGDIPEGYSVSREKKERFSLILESASTNQTSMYLCASSTGLRGYEQYFGPGTRLTVT.

DNA of the CDR3: TGTGCCAGCAGTTTATCAGAGGGGGCCCTTAGCACAGATACGCAGTATTTT. This sequence encodes CASSLSEGALSTDTQYF. This rearrangement joins TRBV27 to TRBJ2-3; 7 bases agree with TRBD1. The CDR3 has 17 amino acids. Unmatched junction bases numbered 6, after V lost 0 bases and J lost 0 bases. Germline CDR1 MNHEY, CDR2 SMNVEV (reference sequence).

This clonotype was recorded at least ten times. CDR3 residues: CASSLMPPGLAGLFYEQFF. CDR3 nucleotides: TGTGCCAGCAGTTTAATGCCCCCGGGACTAGCGGGACTTTTCTATGAGCAGTTCTTC. The genes are TRBV27 and TRBJ2-1, with 13 bases matching TRBD2. Germline V lookup: CDR1 MNHEY, CDR2 SMNVEV (reference sequence). The CDR3 totals 19 residues. Trimming took 2 bases from V and 8 from J; bases not matched to a gene: 15.

The genes are TRBV5-1 and TRBJ1-1; 9 positions agree with TRBD1. This CDR3 is 19 amino acids long. Trimming took 2 bases from V and 1 from J; bases not matched to a gene: 15. The germline CDR1 and CDR2 sequences are SGHRS and YFSETQ. CDR3 region: CASSFRGQGMRWGNTEAFF. CDR3 DNA: TGCGCCAGCAGCTTCCGGGGACAGGGTATGAGGTGGGGGAACACTGAAGCTTTCTTT.

The genes are TRBV20-1 and TRBJ2-5; D remains unclear. CDR1 DFQATT and CDR2 SNEGSKA come from the germline V gene (reference sequence). The CDR3 has 13 amino acids. V gave up 1 base and J gave up 1 base, with 7 bases separating them. The CDR3 loop reads CSARARFQETQYF. The CDR3 DNA follows: TGCAGTGCTAGAGCCCGGTTCCAAGAGACCCAGTACTTC.

This clonotype was observed a handful of times. The chain joins TRBV7-9 to TRBJ2-3; 12 positions match TRBD2. V lost 5 bases, J lost 4 bases, and 10 bases stayed unmatched. Germline V CDR1 and CDR2: SEHNR, FQNEAQ (reference sequence). The CDR3 has 17 residues. The CDR3 loop is CASSRLAGERMSDTQYF. The CDR3 DNA is TGTGCCAGCAGCAGACTAGCGGGAGAGCGGATGTCAGATACGCAGTATTTT.

This clonotype was seen many times. The chain couples TRBV12-3 or TRBV12-4 to TRBJ2-3; TRBD2 is a possible D gene (6 bases). Deletions cut 6 bases from V and 6 bases from J, with 7 bases between. This CDR3 spans 11 amino acids. As DNA, the CDR3 is TGTGCCAGCAGCCGGGGGGATACGCAGTATTTT. Translating gives CASSRGDTQYF.

DNA for the CDR3: TGTGCCAGCAGCTTAACCGGACAGACCTACGAGCAGTACTTC. It yields the protein CASSLTGQTYEQYF. The chain joins TRBV7-3 to TRBJ2-7, with D tentatively TRBD1 (6 bases). Germline-derived CDR1 and CDR2 are SGHTA and FQGTGA. Trimming took off 0 bases at V and 2 bases at J, with 8 bases between the two ends. The CDR3 totals 14 residues.

This clonotype was seen many times. The chain carries TRBV5-5 and TRBJ2-1, with 11 bases lining up with TRBD1. CDR1 is SGHKS and CDR2 is YYEKEE in the germline V gene (reference sequence). CDR3 size: 17 residues. V dropped 0 bases and J dropped 7; count of bases not matched to a gene: 9. CDR3 DNA sequence: TGTGCCAGCAGCTTGGGCCGGACAGGGGGCGAGTATAATGAGCAGTTCTTC. Translating it yields CASSLGRTGGEYNEQFF.

In its sample, this clonotype was seen a few times. The chain links TRBV6-5 to TRBJ2-1; D call uncertain. Germline values: CDR1 MNHEY, CDR2 SVGAGI. The length of the CDR3 is 16 residues. V lost 1 base, J lost 0 bases, and 10 bases lay in between. This CDR3 is CASSYLGSSSYNEQFF. In DNA form, the CDR3 reads TGTGCCAGCAGTTACTTGGGCAGCAGCTCCTACAATGAGCAGTTCTTC.

Only a few counts were recorded for this clonotype. V usage is TRBV5-1 and J usage is TRBJ2-2, with a tentative D call TRBD1 (6 bases). CDR1 and CDR2 (germline): SGHRS, YFSETQ. Trimming removed 2 bases from V and 5 bases from J, with 13 bases in between. The length of the CDR3 is 15 residues. CDR3 protein: CASSLGRGETGELFF. The CDR3, as DNA: TGCGCCAGCAGCTTAGGCAGGGGAGAAACCGGGGAGCTGTTTTTT. Full variable domain (outside the CDR3, taken from reference TRBV5-1 and TRBJ2-2): KAGVTQTPRYLIKTRGQQVTLSCSPISGHRSVSWYQQTPGQGLQFLFEYFSETQRNKGNFPGRFSGRQFSNSRSEMNVSTLELGDSALYLCASSLGRGETGELFFGEGSRLTVL.

This sequence joins TRBV6-1 and TRBJ2-1, with TRBD2 matching over 11 bases. Germline CDR1 is MNHNS and CDR2 is SASEGT. CDR3 length equals 18 residues. The trim removed 5 bases at V and 6 bases at J, leaving 15 bases unmatched. CDR3 amino acids: CASSTLRYSGREINEQFF. The CDR3 nucleotides are TGTGCCAGCAGTACCCTGAGATATAGCGGGAGGGAGATCAATGAGCAGTTCTTC.

Ten or more counts support this clonotype. The V gene is TRBV11-2, the J gene TRBJ1-3, with D perhaps matching TRBD1 (5 bases). Germline lookup yields CDR1 SGHAT and CDR2 FQNNGV. The CDR3 contains 16 residues. V dropped 3 bases and J dropped 0 bases, with 12 bases sitting between them. The CDR3 loop is CASSFYRWSSGNTIYF. CDR3 in DNA: TGTGCCAGCAGCTTCTACAGGTGGTCCTCTGGAAACACCATATATTTT.

This clonotype has only a few counts. The chain recombines TRBV28 with TRBJ2-2; TRBD2 matches at 15 bases. V trimming: 5 bases; J trimming: 2 bases; junction bases outside the gene matches: 9. Germline lookup yields CDR1 MDHEN and CDR2 SYDVKM. The CDR3 has 19 residues. CDR3 nucleotide sequence: TGTGCCAGCAGTGAACCGGGACTAGCGGGAGGACCTAACACCGGGGAGCTGTTTTTT. Translating gives CASSEPGLAGGPNTGELFF.

This clonotype was found a few times. This sequence joins TRBV6-1 and TRBJ2-5, with D perhaps TRBD2 (7 bases). CDR1 is MNHNS, CDR2 SASEGT, per germline. The CDR3 has 15 residues. V was clipped by 5 bases and J by 2 bases, with 15 bases between them. DNA for the CDR3: TGTGCCAGCAGTACCCTAGCGGACAGACAAGAGACCCAGTACTTC. Encoded protein: CASSTLADRQETQYF.

The V gene is TRBV10-3, the J gene TRBJ2-7, with D maybe TRBD1 (6 bases). The CDR3 loop spans 15 amino acids. V was cut by 3 bases and J by 1 base, with 13 bases left in between. Germline CDR1 ENHRY, CDR2 SYGVKD. The CDR3 protein is CAISDLRGRSYEQYF. CDR3 DNA sequence: TGTGCCATCAGTGATCTCAGGGGACGGTCCTACGAGCAGTACTTC.

The rearrangement joins TRBV11-2 to TRBJ2-1; no reliable D call. In germline, CDR1 is SGHAT, CDR2 FQNNGV. The CDR3 consists of 15 residues. V lost 1 base and J lost 8, with 15 bases in between. CDR3 sequence (DNA): TGTGCCAGCAGCTTAGTGTCCCCCCAAGTGGATGAGCAGTTCTTC. Its protein is CASSLVSPQVDEQFF.